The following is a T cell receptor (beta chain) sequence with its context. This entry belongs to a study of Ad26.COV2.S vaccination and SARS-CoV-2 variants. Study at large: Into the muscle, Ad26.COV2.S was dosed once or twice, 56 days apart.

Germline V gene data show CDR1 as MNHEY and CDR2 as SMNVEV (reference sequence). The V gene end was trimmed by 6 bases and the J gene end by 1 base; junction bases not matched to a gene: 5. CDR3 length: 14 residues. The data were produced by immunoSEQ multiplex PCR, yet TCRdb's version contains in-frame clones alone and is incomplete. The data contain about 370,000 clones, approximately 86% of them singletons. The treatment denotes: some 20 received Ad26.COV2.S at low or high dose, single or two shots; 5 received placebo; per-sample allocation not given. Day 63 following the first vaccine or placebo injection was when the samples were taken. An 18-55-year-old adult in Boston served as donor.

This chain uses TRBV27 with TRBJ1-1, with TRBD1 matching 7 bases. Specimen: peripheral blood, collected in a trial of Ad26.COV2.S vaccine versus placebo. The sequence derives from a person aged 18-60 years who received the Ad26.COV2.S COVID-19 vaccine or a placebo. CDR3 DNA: TGTGCCAGCAGCCCCGGGACAGCGAACACTGAAGCTTTCTTT. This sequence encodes CASSPGTANTEAFF.